A single sample gave rise to the 25 T cell receptor beta chains below, sequenced in a study of T cell responses to AZD1222 COVID-19 vaccine. The protocol was immunoSEQ multiplex PCR, while the TCRdb copy is restricted to in-frame clones and leaves out a portion. The table records 75,000 to 100,000 clones, approximately 92% of them present only once. Source: peripheral blood, taken on day 0 of AZD1222 vaccination. These TCRs come from an adult in good health.

The chain joins TRBV5-1 to TRBJ1-1; 7 positions match TRBD1. The CDR3 has 14 residues. Per the germline V gene, CDR1 is SGHRS and CDR2 is YFSETQ. V gave up 0 bases and J gave up 11 bases; unmatched junction bases: 10. CDR3 in amino acids: CASSLGPQQGTAFF. CDR3 nucleotides: TGCGCCAGCAGCTTGGGACCTCAACAGGGGACGGCTTTCTTT.

The chain couples TRBV29-1 to TRBJ2-7; 7 nucleotides match TRBD1. J gave up 4 bases and V 4 bases, and 4 bases lay outside the gene matches. The CDR3 is 12 residues long. Germline CDR1 and CDR2: SQVTM and ANQGSEA. CDR3 sequence: CSVVETGYEQYF. As DNA, the CDR3 is TGCAGCGTTGTAGAGACAGGGTACGAGCAGTACTTC.

The chain links TRBV5-1 to TRBJ2-1, with 7 bases matching TRBD2. J lost 0 bases, V lost 1 base, and 7 bases had no gene match. The CDR3 has 17 residues. CDR1 and CDR2 (germline): SGHRS, YFSETQ. CDR3 nucleotides: TGCGCCAGCAGCTTGACAACTAGCGCGAGCTCCTACAATGAGCAGTTCTTC. As protein: CASSLTTSASSYNEQFF.

This chain connects TRBV25-1 to TRBJ2-5, with D possibly being TRBD2 (6 bases). The CDR3 has 15 amino acids. Trimming cost V 4 bases and J 5 bases, with 17 bases left between them. Per the germline V gene, CDR1 is MGHDK and CDR2 is SYGVNS. The CDR3 here is CASSARLGGGETQYF. Written as DNA, the CDR3 is TGTGCCAGCAGTGCCAGACTAGGAGGAGGCGAGACCCAGTACTTC.

This clone was detected only once. The CDR3 loop reads CASSWSLWGTGELFF. CDR3 nucleotide sequence: TGTGCCAGCAGCTGGAGCCTCTGGGGAACCGGGGAGCTGTTTTTT. The V gene is TRBV5-6, the J gene TRBJ2-2; no definite D call. This CDR3 has 15 amino acids. CDR1 and CDR2 (germline): SGHDT, YYEEEE. The V gene lost 3 bases and the J gene lost 5 bases, with 14 bases spanning the gap.

The CDR3 DNA reads as TGTGCCAGCAGTTACTCGGGGGGATCCCCCTACGAGCAGTACTTC. Encoded protein: CASSYSGGSPYEQYF. The chain links TRBV6-2 or TRBV6-3 to TRBJ2-7; the D gene is possibly TRBD2 (6 bases). CDR1 is MNHEY, CDR2 SVGEGT, per germline. Trimming stripped 0 bases from V and 2 bases from J, with 11 bases between. The CDR3 loop spans 15 amino acids.

The chain carries TRBV5-1 and TRBJ1-1; D unresolved. The CDR3 is 16 residues long. CDR1 SGHRS and CDR2 YFSETQ come from the germline V gene. The germline V and J ends were trimmed by 2 bases and 2 bases, with 16 bases remaining between them. For the CDR3, the DNA is TGCGCCAGCAGCTTCTCGGGCGGAAGAGCTAACACTGAAGCTTTCTTT. Its translation is CASSFSGGRANTEAFF.

The chain has TRBV30 and TRBJ1-4; D remains ambiguous. The germline V and J ends were trimmed by 5 bases and 0 bases, with 13 bases remaining between them. Germline V gene sequence: CDR1 GTSNPN, CDR2 SVGIG (reference sequence). The CDR3 loop spans 15 amino acids. The CDR3: CAWDKYSATNEKLFF. The CDR3 bases are TGTGCCTGGGACAAGTACTCAGCAACTAATGAAAAACTGTTTTTT.

The rearrangement joins TRBV30 to TRBJ1-6; D is perhaps TRBD1 (5 bases). CDR3 length: 15 amino acids. The V end lost 5 bases, the J end lost 0 bases, and 11 bases lay between the germline ends. Germline V gene sequence: CDR1 GTSNPN, CDR2 SVGIG (reference sequence). In DNA form, the CDR3 reads TGTGCCTGGGGGGACCCAAGCTCCTATAATTCACCCCTCCACTTT. Amino acid sequence: CAWGDPSSYNSPLHF.

CDR3 DNA: TGCAGCGTGGGGACAGGGGTTAGCAATCAGCCCCAGCATTTT. Amino acids: CSVGTGVSNQPQHF. This chain connects TRBV29-1 to TRBJ1-5; 10 bases agree with TRBD1. The V segment lost 6 bases and the J segment 0 bases; nucleotides outside the gene matches: 2. Germline V lookup: CDR1 SQVTM, CDR2 ANQGSEA. The CDR3 consists of 14 residues.

The V and J genes are TRBV5-1 and TRBJ2-1, with a weak D call TRBD1 (6 bases). V was clipped by 4 bases and J by 4 bases, with 9 bases between them. CDR1 SGHRS and CDR2 YFSETQ come from the germline V gene. The CDR3 runs 13 residues. The CDR3 is CASSVGQYNEQFF. As DNA, the CDR3 is TGCGCCAGCAGCGTAGGACAGTACAATGAGCAGTTCTTC.

This clone was observed a single time. This chain links TRBV18 with TRBJ2-3, with D perhaps matching TRBD1 or TRBD2 (5 bases each). Trimming removed 3 bases at V and 6 bases at J, with 10 bases between. The CDR3 runs 13 residues. Per the germline V gene, CDR1 is KGHSH and CDR2 is LQKENI. In nucleotides, the CDR3 is TGTGCCAGCTCACCCAGGGAGTCTGATACGCAGTATTTT. It encodes CASSPRESDTQYF.

The table lists this clone with a count of one. The rearrangement joins TRBV5-6 to TRBJ2-1; 12 bases are a match to TRBD2. The CDR3 has 17 residues. V dropped 4 bases and J dropped 3; count of bases not matched to a gene: 8. Germline V lookup: CDR1 SGHDT, CDR2 YYEEEE. The CDR3 protein is CASSPTRLAGDYNEQFF. The CDR3 nucleotides are TGTGCCAGCAGCCCAACAAGACTAGCGGGGGACTACAATGAGCAGTTCTTC.

The V call is TRBV6-1, the J call TRBJ1-1; no definite D call. The CDR3 extends over 13 amino acids. Trimming removed 3 bases at V and 6 bases at J, with 11 bases between. CDR1 and CDR2 (germline): MNHNS, SASEGT. Here the CDR3 reads CASSDSGLAEAFF. The DNA for the CDR3 is TGTGCCAGCAGTGATTCGGGGTTGGCTGAAGCTTTCTTT.

In nucleotides, the CDR3 is TGCGCCAGCAGCTTGGAGACAAGGCTGTCCTACGAGCAGTACTTC. Its protein product is CASSLETRLSYEQYF. V is TRBV5-1 and J is TRBJ2-7; D uncertain. Trimming took 0 bases from V and 1 from J, leaving 11 bases between them. Germline-derived CDR1 and CDR2 are SGHRS and YFSETQ. The CDR3 is made up of 15 amino acids.

DNA for the CDR3: TGTGCCGGTTTTAGGGGTAGCGGCACCTCTGGGGCCAACGTCCTGACTTTC. This codes for CAGFRGSGTSGANVLTF. This chain connects TRBV19 to TRBJ2-6; D is perhaps TRBD2 (6 bases). Germline values: CDR1 LNHDA, CDR2 SQIVND (reference sequence). The V gene lost 11 bases and the J gene lost 0 bases, with 20 bases spanning the gap. This CDR3 has 17 residues. Supplemented by reference TRBV19 and TRBJ2-6, the full variable domain reads DGGITQSPKYLFRKEGQNVTLSCEQNLNHDAMYWYRQDPGQGLRLIYYSQIVNDFQKGDIAEGYSVSREKKESFPLTVTSAQKNPTAFYLCAGFRGSGTSGANVLTFGAGSRLTVL.

The V and J genes are TRBV19 and TRBJ1-4; no definite D call. Germline V CDR1 and CDR2: LNHDA, SQIVND (reference sequence). Trimming pared 5 bases from V and 0 bases from J, leaving 7 bases between. CDR3 size: 14 residues. This CDR3 is CASSQQTTNEKLFF. In DNA form, the CDR3 reads TGTGCCAGTAGTCAGCAGACAACTAATGAAAAACTGTTTTTT.

The genes are TRBV6-2 or TRBV6-3 and TRBJ1-5; no clear D. This CDR3 is 13 amino acids long. The germline V gene has CDR1 MNHEY and CDR2 SVGEGT. The V and J ends lost 0 bases and 3 bases respectively, with 3 bases between them. For the CDR3, the DNA is TGTGCCAGCAGTTACTCGATCAATCAGCCCCAGCATTTT. Its protein product is CASSYSINQPQHF.

The chain joins TRBV19 to TRBJ1-4; 9 nucleotides match TRBD1. The CDR3 spans 15 residues. Trimming took 7 bases from V and 5 from J; bases not matched to a gene: 8. Germline V gene lookup returns CDR1 LNHDA and CDR2 SQIVND (reference sequence). The CDR3 nucleotides read TGTGCCAGTAAAATTCTTGACAGGGGGAATGAAAAACTGTTTTTT. This sequence encodes CASKILDRGNEKLFF.

The chain couples TRBV4-1 to TRBJ1-1; TRBD1 agrees at 8 bases. There are 16 residues in the CDR3. Losses at the gene ends were 4 bases for V and 1 base for J; bases not matched to a gene: 8. CDR1 MGHRA and CDR2 YSYEKL come from the germline V gene. The CDR3 here is CASSRHPQGENTEAFF. CDR3 nucleotide sequence: TGCGCCAGCAGCCGGCATCCACAGGGGGAGAACACTGAAGCTTTCTTT.

The rearrangement links TRBV19 to TRBJ1-2, with 8 bases matching TRBD1. This CDR3 comprises 16 residues. The germline gives CDR1 LNHDA, CDR2 SQIVND (reference sequence). Losses at the gene ends were 3 bases for V and 2 bases for J; bases not matched to a gene: 8. CDR3 nucleotide sequence: TGTGCCAGTAGTATTGGCGACAGGGGACGGAACTATGGCTACACCTTC. The encoded protein is CASSIGDRGRNYGYTF.

V is TRBV4-3 and J is TRBJ2-2; TRBD2 might be the D (5 bases). Germline CDR1 and CDR2: LGHNA and YSLEER. CDR3 length: 14 residues. Trimming cost V 6 bases and J 7 bases, with 15 bases left between them. CDR3 amino acids: CASSWTPLDGELFF. CDR3 DNA: TGCGCCAGCAGTTGGACTCCCCTGGACGGGGAGCTGTTTTTT.

The V call is TRBV18, the J call TRBJ1-2, with D possibly being TRBD1 (5 bases). The V gene's germline CDR1 is KGHSH and CDR2 LQKENI. The V gene lost 4 bases and the J gene lost 8 bases, with 14 bases spanning the gap. The CDR3 spans 13 residues. The CDR3 DNA follows: TGTGCCAGCTCACAGGGGCACGAAAGGGGCTACACCTTC. Its translation is CASSQGHERGYTF.

The chain joins TRBV11-2 to TRBJ2-7; a weak D match, TRBD1 (6 bases). The V and J ends lost 4 bases and 3 bases respectively, with 13 bases between them. Germline CDR1 SGHAT, CDR2 FQNNGV. This CDR3 contains 14 residues. CDR3 DNA sequence: TGTGCCAGCAGCTGGGGGCAGGGAGTCTACGAGCAGTACTTC. It specifies CASSWGQGVYEQYF.

V and J are TRBV20-1 and TRBJ2-1, with a weak D call TRBD2 (6 bases). Trimming took off 5 bases at V and 7 bases at J, with 9 bases between the two ends. In germline, CDR1 is DFQATT, CDR2 SNEGSKA (reference sequence). The CDR3 is made up of 11 amino acids. CDR3 DNA: TGCAGTGCTCCTCTAGCGAATGAGCAGTTCTTC. Its translation is CSAPLANEQFF.